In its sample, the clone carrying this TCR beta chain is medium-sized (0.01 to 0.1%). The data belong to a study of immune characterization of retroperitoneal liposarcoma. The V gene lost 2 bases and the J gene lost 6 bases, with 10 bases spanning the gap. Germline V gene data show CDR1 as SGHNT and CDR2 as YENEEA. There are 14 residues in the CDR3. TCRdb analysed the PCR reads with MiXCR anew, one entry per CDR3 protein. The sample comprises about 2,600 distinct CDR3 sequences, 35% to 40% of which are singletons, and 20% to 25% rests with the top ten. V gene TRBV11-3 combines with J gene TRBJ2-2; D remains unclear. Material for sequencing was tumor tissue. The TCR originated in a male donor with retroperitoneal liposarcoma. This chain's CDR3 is CASSLTGFAGELFF. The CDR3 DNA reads TGTGCCAGCAGCTTAACCGGGTTCGCCGGGGAGCTGTTTTTT.